Listed below are T cell receptor beta chains from one sample, sequenced in a study of cytotoxic CD8 clonotypes in ibrutinib-treated CLL. The assay was immunoSEQ multiplex PCR, and TCRdb's table has in-frame clones only and misses some. The table has 150,000 to 200,000 clones, 88% seen once; the top ten hold about 2.9%. Sequences were derived from PBMCs, sampled at disease progression, from a patient treated with ibrutinib. Receptor source: a human donor with chronic lymphocytic leukemia. CDR3s include the opening cysteine and the closing phenylalanine or tryptophan. The D gene is left open where the match is weak. A clone size is listed for some rows: how often the clone was seen (once, few, many), or a class if it is expanded.

d_call clone_size j_call v_call cdr3_aa cdr3_nt
NA NA TRBJ2-2 TRBV4-2 CASSQDPSGAYNTGELFF TGTGCCAGCAGCCAAGATCCCTCGGGAGCTTATAACACCGGGGAGCTGTTTTTT
NA NA TRBJ1-2 TRBV4-2 CASSQERVGYGYTF TGTGCCAGCAGCCAAGAAAGGGTAGGCTATGGCTACACCTTC
NA once TRBJ2-2 TRBV28 CASSLWILGTGELFF TGTGCCAGCAGTTTATGGATTCTGGGGACCGGGGAGCTGTTTTTT
NA NA TRBJ1-1 TRBV30 CAWSGDQGLAEAFF TGTGCCTGGAGCGGCGACCAGGGTCTCGCTGAAGCTTTCTTT
TRBD2 NA TRBJ2-1 TRBV9 CASSVGGSPMYWTNEQFF TGTGCCAGCAGCGTGGGCGGGAGCCCTATGTATTGGACGAATGAGCAGTTCTTC
NA NA TRBJ1-4 TRBV5-4 CASSLRRGDEKLFF TGTGCCAGCAGCTTGAGGAGGGGGGATGAAAAACTGTTTTTT
TRBD2 NA TRBJ2-7 TRBV2 CASSPLAGGYCF TGTGCCAGCAGTCCACTAGCGGGGGGCTACTGCTTC
NA NA TRBJ2-5 TRBV6-1 CASSEQLGETQYF TGTGCCAGCAGTGAACAGCTTGGAGAGACCCAGTACTTC
NA NA TRBJ2-7 TRBV27 CASSLAGKAYEQYF TGTGCCAGCAGTTTGGCAGGAAAGGCCTACGAGCAGTACTTC
TRBD2 NA TRBJ2-1 TRBV28 CASSSYSGGTSGSSYNEQFF TGTGCCAGCAGTTCATATTCGGGAGGGACTAGCGGGAGCTCCTACAATGAGCAGTTCTTC
TRBD2 NA TRBJ2-1 TRBV5-1 CASSSGTSGYNEQFF TGCGCCAGCAGTTCCGGGACTAGCGGTTACAATGAGCAGTTCTTC
TRBD1 NA TRBJ1-2 TRBV4-3 CASSPHDRVVRGYTF TGCGCCAGCAGTCCACATGACAGGGTAGTCCGTGGCTACACCTTC
TRBD1 NA TRBJ2-1 TRBV25-1 CASSEGQDRLYEQFF TGTGCCAGCAGTGAAGGACAGGACCGCCTATACGAGCAGTTCTTC
NA NA TRBJ2-3 TRBV7-3 CASSLSPDTQYF TGTGCCAGCAGCTTATCTCCAGATACGCAGTATTTT
TRBD2 NA TRBJ2-1 TRBV10-3 CAIRPLPSGTGNEQFF TGTGCCATCAGACCCCTTCCTAGCGGGACCGGCAATGAGCAGTTCTTC
TRBD1 once TRBJ2-7 TRBV2 CASTALGGADSYEQYF TGTGCCAGCACCGCTTTAGGGGGCGCGGACTCCTACGAGCAGTACTTC
NA NA TRBJ1-1 TRBV28 CASSSLRAPNTEAFF TGTGCCAGCAGTTCCTTGCGGGCCCCGAACACTGAAGCTTTCTTT
NA NA TRBJ2-7 TRBV10-2 CASSSEPWGQYF TGCGCCAGCAGCTCCGAACCGTGGGGGCAGTACTTC
NA NA TRBJ2-7 TRBV29-1 CSVTGSYSYEQYF TGCAGCGTAACAGGGTCTTACTCCTACGAGCAGTACTTC
NA once TRBJ2-7 TRBV7-2 CASSLVGGSYEQYF TGTGCCAGCAGCTTAGTCGGGGGATCTTACGAGCAGTACTTC
NA NA TRBJ2-7 TRBV7-2 CASSLAVLQPKSYVVF TGTGCCAGCAGCTTAGCTGTGCTTCAACCTAAGTCTTACGTAGTTTTC
NA NA TRBJ2-5 TRBV7-7 CASSLVPEGETQYF TGTGCCAGCAGCTTAGTTCCGGAGGGGGAGACCCAGTACTTC
NA NA TRBJ1-1 TRBV6-1 CASSDAGAYTSTEAFF TGTGCCAGCAGTGATGCAGGGGCATATACCAGCACTGAAGCTTTCTTT
TRBD1 NA TRBJ2-3 TRBV5-6 CASSPPDRSYTDTQYF TGTGCCAGCAGCCCCCCGGACAGGAGTTACACAGATACGCAGTATTTT
TRBD1 NA TRBJ1-1 TRBV19 CASRGTGGRGTEAFF TGTGCCAGTCGAGGGACAGGGGGGAGAGGGACTGAAGCTTTCTTT
TRBD2 NA TRBJ2-5 TRBV4-1 CASSQDVVGLAGVRWETQYF TGCGCCAGCAGCCAAGATGTTGTTGGCCTAGCGGGAGTAAGATGGGAGACCCAGTACTTC
NA NA TRBJ2-5 TRBV27 CASSLLGTQETQYF TGTGCCAGCAGTTTACTTGGCACCCAAGAGACCCAGTACTTC
TRBD2 NA TRBJ2-3 TRBV5-1 CASSLGVSGRASTDTQYF TGCGCCAGCAGCTTGGGAGTTAGCGGGAGGGCCAGCACAGATACGCAGTATTTT
TRBD2 few TRBJ2-2 TRBV4-2 CASSRLAGDTGELFF TGTGCCAGCAGCCGACTAGCGGGAGACACCGGGGAGCTGTTTTTT
NA NA TRBJ2-3 TRBV5-4 CASSLPRERRSTDTQYF TGTGCCAGCAGCTTGCCCCGGGAGAGACGATCCACAGATACGCAGTATTTT
NA NA TRBJ2-3 TRBV5-6 CASSLRTAANTQYF TGTGCCAGCAGCTTAAGGACGGCCGCAAACACGCAGTATTTT
NA NA TRBJ2-7 TRBV5-4 CASSTGPYYEQYF TGTGCCAGCAGCACGGGACCGTACTACGAGCAGTACTTC
NA NA TRBJ1-4 TRBV15 CATSRDRTYGSTNEKLFF TGTGCCACCAGCAGAGACCGTACTTACGGATCAACTAATGAAAAACTGTTTTTT
TRBD1 NA TRBJ2-7 TRBV28 CASRTTGVWYEQYF TGTGCCAGCAGGACTACAGGGGTCTGGTACGAGCAGTACTTC
TRBD1 NA TRBJ1-1 TRBV5-6 CASSLRDRAKAFF TGTGCCAGCAGCTTGCGGGACAGGGCTAAAGCTTTCTTT
NA NA TRBJ1-4 TRBV28 CASSLYTGGINEKLFF TGTGCCAGCAGTTTATATACGGGGGGGATTAATGAAAAACTGTTTTTT
NA NA TRBJ2-7 TRBV7-6 CASSSDYEQYF TGTGCCAGCAGCTCAGACTACGAGCAGTACTTC
NA NA TRBJ2-7 TRBV20-1 CSVKDGYEQYF TGCAGTGTTAAGGACGGCTACGAGCAGTACTTC
NA NA TRBJ2-3 TRBV7-9 CASSLRGFGTDTQYF TGTGCCAGCAGCTTACGGGGGTTTGGGACAGATACGCAGTATTTT
NA NA TRBJ1-1 TRBV19 CASSDQPGVSTEAFF TGTGCCAGTAGTGATCAGCCAGGGGTGAGCACTGAAGCTTTCTTT
TRBD1 NA TRBJ2-7 TRBV5-8 CASSLADRETYEQYF TGTGCCAGCAGCTTGGCCGACAGGGAAACCTACGAGCAGTACTTC
NA few TRBJ2-7 TRBV7-9 CASSLAQRPSYEQYF TGTGCCAGCAGCTTAGCCCAGCGCCCTTCCTACGAGCAGTACTTC
NA NA TRBJ1-5 TRBV20-1 CSAREDMAQHF TGCAGTGCTCGGGAGGACATGGCCCAGCATTTT
NA NA TRBJ2-7 TRBV18 CASSPPRGTYEQYF TGTGCCAGCTCACCACCGCGAGGCACCTACGAGCAGTACTTC
NA NA TRBJ2-2 TRBV25-1 CASSGGNHDTGELFF TGTGCCAGCAGTGGCGGAAACCATGACACCGGGGAGCTGTTTTTT
NA once TRBJ2-1 TRBV20-1 CSARDWPEQFF TGCAGTGCTAGAGATTGGCCCGAGCAGTTCTTC
TRBD2 NA TRBJ2-7 TRBV5-5 CASSTGLAGAEEQYF TGTGCCAGCAGCACGGGACTAGCGGGAGCAGAAGAGCAGTACTTC
NA NA TRBJ2-7 TRBV29-1 CSVEVVSYEQYF TGCAGCGTTGAGGTGGTCAGCTACGAGCAGTACTTC